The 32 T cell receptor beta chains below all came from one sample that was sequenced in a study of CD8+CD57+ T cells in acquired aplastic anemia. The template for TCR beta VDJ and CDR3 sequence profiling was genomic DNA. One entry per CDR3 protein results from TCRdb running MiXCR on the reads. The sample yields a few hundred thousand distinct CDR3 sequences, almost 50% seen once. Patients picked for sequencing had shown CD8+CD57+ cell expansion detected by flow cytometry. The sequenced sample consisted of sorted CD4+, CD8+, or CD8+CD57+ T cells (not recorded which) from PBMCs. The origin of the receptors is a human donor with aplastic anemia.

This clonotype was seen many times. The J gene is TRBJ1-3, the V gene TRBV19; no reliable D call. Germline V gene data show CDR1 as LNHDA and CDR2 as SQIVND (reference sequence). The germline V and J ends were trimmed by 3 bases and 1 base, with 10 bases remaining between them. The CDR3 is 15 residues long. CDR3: CASSIDPESGNTIYF. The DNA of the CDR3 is TGTGCCAGTAGTATTGATCCGGAGTCTGGAAACACCATATATTTT. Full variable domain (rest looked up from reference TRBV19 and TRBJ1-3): DGGITQSPKYLFRKEGQNVTLSCEQNLNHDAMYWYRQDPGQGLRLIYYSQIVNDFQKGDIAEGYSVSREKKESFPLTVTSAQKNPTAFYLCASSIDPESGNTIYFGEGSWLTVV.

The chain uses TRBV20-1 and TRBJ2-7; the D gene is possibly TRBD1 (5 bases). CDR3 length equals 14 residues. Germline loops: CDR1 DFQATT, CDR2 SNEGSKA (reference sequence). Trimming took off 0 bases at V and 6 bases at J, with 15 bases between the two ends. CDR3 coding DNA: TGCAGTGCTAGAGATCGAAAAAGGGGCGTCGAGCAGTACTTC. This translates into CSARDRKRGVEQYF.

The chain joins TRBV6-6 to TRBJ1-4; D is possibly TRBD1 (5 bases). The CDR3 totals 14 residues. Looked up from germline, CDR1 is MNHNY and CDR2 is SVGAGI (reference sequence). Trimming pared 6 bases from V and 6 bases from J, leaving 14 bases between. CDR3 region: CASRSRGGDEKLFF. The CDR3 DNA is TGTGCCAGCAGATCAAGGGGTGGAGATGAAAAACTGTTTTTT.

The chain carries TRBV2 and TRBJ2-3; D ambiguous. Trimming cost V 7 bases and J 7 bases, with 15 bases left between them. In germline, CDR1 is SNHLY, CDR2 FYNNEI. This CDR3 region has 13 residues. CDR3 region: CASTQPAGYTQYF. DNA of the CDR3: TGTGCCAGCACACAACCAGCTGGGTATACGCAGTATTTT.

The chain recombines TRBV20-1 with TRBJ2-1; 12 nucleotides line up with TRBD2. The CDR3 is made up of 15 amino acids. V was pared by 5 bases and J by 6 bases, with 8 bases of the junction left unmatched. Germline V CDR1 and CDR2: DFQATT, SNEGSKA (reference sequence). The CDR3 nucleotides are TGCAGTGCTGGAGGGTCTAGCGGGGGGGGCAATGAGCAGTTCTTC. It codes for CSAGGSSGGGNEQFF.

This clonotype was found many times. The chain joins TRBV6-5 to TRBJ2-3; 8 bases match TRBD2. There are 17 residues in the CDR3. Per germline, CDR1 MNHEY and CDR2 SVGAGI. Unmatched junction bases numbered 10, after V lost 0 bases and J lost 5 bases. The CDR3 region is CASSYSGGGSQGDTQYF. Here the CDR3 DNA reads TGTGCCAGCAGTTACTCAGGCGGGGGGTCACAGGGAGATACGCAGTATTTT.

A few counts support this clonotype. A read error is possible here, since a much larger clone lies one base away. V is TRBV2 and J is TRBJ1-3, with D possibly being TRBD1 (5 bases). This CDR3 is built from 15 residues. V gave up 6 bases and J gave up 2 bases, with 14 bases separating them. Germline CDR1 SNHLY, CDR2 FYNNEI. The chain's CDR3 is CASRDGGTAGNTIYF. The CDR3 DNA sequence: TGTGCCAGCAGAGACGGGGGGACGGCTGGAAACACCATATATTTT.

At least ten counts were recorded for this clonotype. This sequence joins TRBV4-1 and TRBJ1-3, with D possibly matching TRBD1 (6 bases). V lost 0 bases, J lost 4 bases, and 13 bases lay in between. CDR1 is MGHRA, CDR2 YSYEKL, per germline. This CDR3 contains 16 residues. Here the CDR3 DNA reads TGCGCCAGCAGCCAAGAAGCAACAGGGACGGGAAACACCATATATTTT. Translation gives CASSQEATGTGNTIYF.

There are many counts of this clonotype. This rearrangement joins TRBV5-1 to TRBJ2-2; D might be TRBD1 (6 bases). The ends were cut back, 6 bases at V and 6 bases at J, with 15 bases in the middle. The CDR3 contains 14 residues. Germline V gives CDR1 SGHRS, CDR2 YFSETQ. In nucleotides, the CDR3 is TGCGCCAGCACCCAAAGGGGGTTGGCCGGGGAGCTGTTTTTT. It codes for CASTQRGLAGELFF.

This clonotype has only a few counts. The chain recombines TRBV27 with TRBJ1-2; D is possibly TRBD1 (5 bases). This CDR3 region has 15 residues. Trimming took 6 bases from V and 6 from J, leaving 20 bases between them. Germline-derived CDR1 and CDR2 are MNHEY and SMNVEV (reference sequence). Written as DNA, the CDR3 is TGTGCCAGCAGCCGCCCGGGGCAGTTAAGGAATGGCTACACCTTC. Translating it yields CASSRPGQLRNGYTF.

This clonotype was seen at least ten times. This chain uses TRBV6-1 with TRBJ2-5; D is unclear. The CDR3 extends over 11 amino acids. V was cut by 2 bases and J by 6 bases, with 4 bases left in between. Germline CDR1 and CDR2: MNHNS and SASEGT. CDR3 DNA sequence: TGTGCCAGCAGTGAATTCCAGACCCAGTACTTC. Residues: CASSEFQTQYF.

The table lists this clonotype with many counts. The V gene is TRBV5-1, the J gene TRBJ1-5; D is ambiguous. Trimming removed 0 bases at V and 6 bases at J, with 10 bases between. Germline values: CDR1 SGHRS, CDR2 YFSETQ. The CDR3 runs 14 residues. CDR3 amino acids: CASSLAGESQPQHF. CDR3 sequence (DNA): TGCGCCAGCAGCTTGGCCGGGGAGTCTCAGCCCCAGCATTTT.

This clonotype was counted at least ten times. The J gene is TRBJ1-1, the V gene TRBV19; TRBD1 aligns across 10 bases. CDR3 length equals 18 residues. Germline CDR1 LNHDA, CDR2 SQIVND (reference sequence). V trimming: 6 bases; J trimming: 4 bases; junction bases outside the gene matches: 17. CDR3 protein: CASSYRWGQGSSGTEAFF. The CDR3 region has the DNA TGTGCCAGTAGCTATCGGTGGGGACAGGGGTCATCGGGCACTGAAGCTTTCTTT.

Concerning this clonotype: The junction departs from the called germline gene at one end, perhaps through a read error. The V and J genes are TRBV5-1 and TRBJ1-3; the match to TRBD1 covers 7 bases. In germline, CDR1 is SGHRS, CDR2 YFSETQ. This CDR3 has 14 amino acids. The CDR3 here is CASSATGLGNTTYF. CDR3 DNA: TGCGCCAGCAGCGCGACAGGGTTAGGAAACACCACATATTTT.

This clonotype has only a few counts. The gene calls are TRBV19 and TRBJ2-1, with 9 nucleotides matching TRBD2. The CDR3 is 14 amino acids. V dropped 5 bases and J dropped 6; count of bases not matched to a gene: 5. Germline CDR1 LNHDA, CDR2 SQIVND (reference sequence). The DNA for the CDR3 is TGTGCCAGTAGTCAGAGCGGGAGGTTCAATGAGCAGTTCTTC. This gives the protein CASSQSGRFNEQFF.

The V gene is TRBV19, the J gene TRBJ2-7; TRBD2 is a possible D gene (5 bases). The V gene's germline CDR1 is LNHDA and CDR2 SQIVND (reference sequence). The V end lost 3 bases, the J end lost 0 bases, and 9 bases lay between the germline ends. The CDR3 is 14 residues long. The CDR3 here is CASSIYSGSYEQYF. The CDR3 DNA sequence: TGTGCCAGTAGTATTTACAGCGGCTCCTACGAGCAGTACTTC.

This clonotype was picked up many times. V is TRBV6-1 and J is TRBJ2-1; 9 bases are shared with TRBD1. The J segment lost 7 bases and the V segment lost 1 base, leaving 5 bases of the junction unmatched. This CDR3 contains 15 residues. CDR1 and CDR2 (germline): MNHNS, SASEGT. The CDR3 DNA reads TGTGCCAGCAGTGAAGAGGGGACAGGGAAGAATGAGCAGTTCTTC. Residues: CASSEEGTGKNEQFF.

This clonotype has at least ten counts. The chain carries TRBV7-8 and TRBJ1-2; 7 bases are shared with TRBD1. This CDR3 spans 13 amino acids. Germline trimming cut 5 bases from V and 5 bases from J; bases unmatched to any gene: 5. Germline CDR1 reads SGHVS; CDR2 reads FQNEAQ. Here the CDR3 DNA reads TGTGCCAGCAGCCAGGGGGTTTTTTATGGCTACACCTTC. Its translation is CASSQGVFYGYTF.

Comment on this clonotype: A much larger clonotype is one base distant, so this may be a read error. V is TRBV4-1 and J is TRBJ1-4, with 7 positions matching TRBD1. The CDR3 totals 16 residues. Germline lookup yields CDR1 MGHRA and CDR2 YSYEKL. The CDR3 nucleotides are TGCGCCAGCAGCCTAAACTCCCGGGACAGTGGGGAAAAACTGGTTTTT. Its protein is CASSLNSRDSGEKLVF.

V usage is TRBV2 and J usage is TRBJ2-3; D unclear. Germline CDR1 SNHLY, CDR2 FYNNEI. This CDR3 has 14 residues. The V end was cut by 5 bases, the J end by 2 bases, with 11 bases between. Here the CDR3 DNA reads TGTGCCAGCAGTCCGGCGGCGAACACAGATACGCAGTATTTT. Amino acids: CASSPAANTDTQYF.

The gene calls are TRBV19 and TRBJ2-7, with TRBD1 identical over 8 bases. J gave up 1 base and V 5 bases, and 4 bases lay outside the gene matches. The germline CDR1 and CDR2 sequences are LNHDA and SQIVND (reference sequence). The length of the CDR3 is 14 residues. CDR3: CASSQQGESYEQYF. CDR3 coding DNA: TGTGCCAGTAGTCAACAGGGGGAGTCCTACGAGCAGTACTTC.

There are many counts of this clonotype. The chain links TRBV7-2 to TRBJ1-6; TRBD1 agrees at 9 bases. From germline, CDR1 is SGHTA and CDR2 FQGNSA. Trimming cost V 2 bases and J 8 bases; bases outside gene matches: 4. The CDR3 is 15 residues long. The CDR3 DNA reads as TGTGCCAGCAGCTTATTACAGGGGGCCGATTCACCCCTCCACTTT. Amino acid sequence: CASSLLQGADSPLHF.

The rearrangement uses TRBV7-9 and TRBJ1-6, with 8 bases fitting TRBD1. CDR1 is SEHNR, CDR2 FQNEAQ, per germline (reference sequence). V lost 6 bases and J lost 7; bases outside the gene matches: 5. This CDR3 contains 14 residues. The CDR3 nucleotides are TGTGCCAGCAGTACGACAGGGGTGAATTCACCCCTCCACTTT. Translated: CASSTTGVNSPLHF.

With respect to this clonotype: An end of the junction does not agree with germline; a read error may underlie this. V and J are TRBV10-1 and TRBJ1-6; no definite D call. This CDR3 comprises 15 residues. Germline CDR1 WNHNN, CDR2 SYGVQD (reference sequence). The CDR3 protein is CASSDGRTYNSPPHF. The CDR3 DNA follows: TGCGCCAGCAGTGACGGGAGGACCTATAATTCACCCCCCCACTTT.

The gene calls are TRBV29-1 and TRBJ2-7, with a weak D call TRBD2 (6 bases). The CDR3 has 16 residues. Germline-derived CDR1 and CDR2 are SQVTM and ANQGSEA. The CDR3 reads CSARGFQRAEGKKQYF. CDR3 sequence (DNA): TGCAGTGCTAGGGGCTTCCAACGCGCGGAGGGAAAAAAGCAGTACTTC.

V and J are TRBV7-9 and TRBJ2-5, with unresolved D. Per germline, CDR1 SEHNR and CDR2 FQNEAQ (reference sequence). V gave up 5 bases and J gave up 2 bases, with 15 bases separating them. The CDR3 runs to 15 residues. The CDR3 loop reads CASSRYRNRQETQYF. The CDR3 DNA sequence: TGTGCCAGCAGCCGCTACCGGAACAGACAAGAGACCCAGTACTTC.

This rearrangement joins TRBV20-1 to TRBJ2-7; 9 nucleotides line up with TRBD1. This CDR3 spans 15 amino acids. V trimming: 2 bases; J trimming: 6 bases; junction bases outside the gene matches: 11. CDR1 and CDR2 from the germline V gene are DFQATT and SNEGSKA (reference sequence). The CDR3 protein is CSARNPGQGRAEQYF. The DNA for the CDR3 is TGCAGTGCTAGAAACCCGGGACAGGGCCGTGCCGAGCAGTACTTC.

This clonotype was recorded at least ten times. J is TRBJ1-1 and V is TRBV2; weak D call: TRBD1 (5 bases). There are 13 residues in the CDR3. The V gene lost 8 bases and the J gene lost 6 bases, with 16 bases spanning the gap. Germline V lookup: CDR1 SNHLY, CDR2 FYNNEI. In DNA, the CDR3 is TGTGCCAGCGGAGTAGTGTTGGGGGCTGAAGCTTTCTTT. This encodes CASGVVLGAEAFF.

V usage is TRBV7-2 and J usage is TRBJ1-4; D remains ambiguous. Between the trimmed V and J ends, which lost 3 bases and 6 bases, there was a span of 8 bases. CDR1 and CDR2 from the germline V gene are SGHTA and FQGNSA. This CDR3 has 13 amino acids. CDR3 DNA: TGTGCCAGCAGCTTTCAGGCTGATGAAAAACTGTTTTTT. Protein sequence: CASSFQADEKLFF.

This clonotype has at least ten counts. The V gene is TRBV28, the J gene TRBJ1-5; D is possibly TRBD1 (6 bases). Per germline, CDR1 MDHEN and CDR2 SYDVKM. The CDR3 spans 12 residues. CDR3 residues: CAHRASNQPQHF. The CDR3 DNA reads TGTGCTCACAGGGCAAGTAATCAGCCCCAGCATTTT.

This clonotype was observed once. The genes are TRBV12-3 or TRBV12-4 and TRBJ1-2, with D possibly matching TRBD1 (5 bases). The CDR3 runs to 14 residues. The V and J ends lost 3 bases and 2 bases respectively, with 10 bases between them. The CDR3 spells CASSFGAENYGYTF. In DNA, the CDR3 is TGTGCCAGCAGTTTCGGGGCGGAGAACTATGGCTACACCTTC.

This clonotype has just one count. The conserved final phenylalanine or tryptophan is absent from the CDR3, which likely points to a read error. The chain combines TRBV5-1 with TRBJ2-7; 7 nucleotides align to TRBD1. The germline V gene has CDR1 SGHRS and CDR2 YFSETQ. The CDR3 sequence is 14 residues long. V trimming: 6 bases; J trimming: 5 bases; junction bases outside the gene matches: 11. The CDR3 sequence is CASKLTGSLHEQYL. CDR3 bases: TGCGCCAGCAAACTGACAGGGTCTCTCCACGAGCAGTACCTC.